These 28 T cell receptor beta chains share one sample of origin, sequenced in a study of T cells in Graves' hyperthyroidism and ophthalmopathy. The investigators amplified TCR beta CDR3 regions from RNA transcripts. During a first-round RT-PCR of the TCR CDR3, the HTBI primer set was used. TCRdb ran MiXCR on the multiplex PCR reads and lists one entry per CDR3 protein. The data contain fewer than 110,000 distinct CDR3 sequences, over 45% of them singletons. Sample: blood. The receptors originated from a middle-aged man with Graves' hyperthyroidism.

The sample holds one count of this clonotype. The chain joins TRBV5-6 to TRBJ2-5; 7 nucleotides match TRBD1. The CDR3 spans 13 residues. J gave up 6 bases and V 4 bases, and 6 bases lay outside the gene matches. The germline V gene has CDR1 SGHDT and CDR2 YYEEEE. The CDR3 sequence: CASSLQGSQTQYF. In DNA form, the CDR3 reads TGTGCCAGCAGCCTACAGGGGAGCCAGACCCAGTACTTC.

Concerning this clonotype: This could be a read error, since a much larger clone is one nucleotide away. The chain uses TRBV6-4 and TRBJ1-3, with 7 bases matching TRBD1. V gave up 7 bases and J gave up 0 bases; unmatched junction bases: 6. Per germline, CDR1 MRHNA and CDR2 SNTAGT. This CDR3 region has 15 residues. The CDR3 nucleotides are TGTGCCAGCACCCAGGGACAGTGCTCTGGAAACACCATATATTTT. Its protein product is CASTQGQCSGNTIYF.

Comments on this clonotype: At one end, the junction sequence differs from germline, possibly due to a read error. This rearrangement joins TRBV7-2 to TRBJ2-1; 8 bases fit TRBD2. This CDR3 spans 13 amino acids. Per the germline V gene, CDR1 is SGHTA and CDR2 is FQGNSA. CDR3 region: CVSSQAVRGAQFF. CDR3 DNA sequence: TGTGTCAGCAGCCAGGCGGTGCGGGGGGCACAGTTCTTC.

This clonotype was seen ten or more times. This sequence joins TRBV20-1 and TRBJ1-5; D not certain. The CDR3 loop spans 13 amino acids. The V gene lost 2 bases and the J gene lost 2 bases, with 7 bases spanning the gap. Per the germline V gene, CDR1 is DFQATT and CDR2 is SNEGSKA (reference sequence). The CDR3 sequence: CSARFGGNQPQHF. CDR3 in DNA: TGCAGTGCTAGATTTGGTGGCAATCAGCCCCAGCATTTT.

Regarding this clonotype: At one of its ends the junction is not consistent with the germline gene, which may arise from a read error. V and J are TRBV20-1 and TRBJ2-3; D is ambiguous. CDR1 and CDR2 (germline): DFQATT, SNEGSKA (reference sequence). This CDR3 comprises 12 residues. CDR3 coding DNA: TGCAGTGCTGGGGTTAGCACAGATACGCAGTACTTT. Its protein is CSAGVSTDTQYF.

This clonotype is a singleton in its sample. The V gene is TRBV25-1, the J gene TRBJ2-7, with 8 bases lining up with TRBD2. This CDR3 contains 12 residues. CDR1 is MGHDK, CDR2 SYGVNS, per germline. In DNA, the CDR3 is TGTGCTAACGATAGCGGGGACTACGAGCAGTACTTC. It codes for CANDSGDYEQYF.

This chain joins TRBV7-8 and TRBJ2-1; D might be TRBD1 (5 bases). There are 16 residues in the CDR3. Trimming left V 8 bases short and J 0 bases short, with 17 bases between. Looked up from germline, CDR1 is SGHVS and CDR2 is FQNEAQ. CDR3 coding DNA: TGTGCCAGCTCACCATCGGACACCAGCTCCTACAATGAGCAGTTCTTC. Translating it yields CASSPSDTSSYNEQFF.

The CDR3 region is CASRDLAGTSGYEQYF. CDR3 DNA: TGTGCCAGCAGAGACCTCGCCGGGACTAGCGGCTACGAGCAGTACTTC. J is TRBJ2-7 and V is TRBV7-2, with 11 bases fitting TRBD2. The CDR3 runs to 16 residues. Germline values: CDR1 SGHTA, CDR2 FQGNSA. J lost 3 bases, V lost 6 bases, and 10 bases had no gene match. Together with reference TRBV7-2 and TRBJ2-7, the CDR3 gives the full variable domain: GAGVSQSPSNKVTEKGKDVELRCDPISGHTALYWYRQSLGQGLEFLIYFQGNSAPDKSGLPSDRFSAERTGGSVSTLTIQRTQQEDSAVYLCASRDLAGTSGYEQYFGPGTRLTVT.

This rearrangement joins TRBV7-2 to TRBJ2-1; 12 positions match TRBD2. The V gene's germline CDR1 is SGHTA and CDR2 FQGNSA. V shed 5 bases and J 9 bases; nucleotides not matched to a gene: 8. This CDR3 has 15 residues. CDR3 in amino acids: CASSLPTSGSFEQFF. The CDR3 DNA reads as TGTGCCAGCAGCCTACCGACTAGCGGGAGTTTTGAGCAGTTCTTC.

Regarding this clonotype: Since a much larger clone is just one base distant, this may be a read error. The genes are TRBV5-1 and TRBJ2-7; perhaps TRBD1 as D (6 bases). Germline CDR1 and CDR2: SGHRS and YFSETQ. The CDR3 is made up of 17 amino acids. With 0 bases removed from V and 2 bases from J, the gap between germline ends came to 18 bases. In DNA, the CDR3 is TGCGCCAGCAGCTTGGTCTTCCGGACAGAGAGCGCCTACGAGCAGTACTTC. It encodes CASSLVFRTESAYEQYF.

With respect to this clonotype: The CDR3 ends on some other residue instead of the conserved phenylalanine or tryptophan, so this is likely a read error. The DNA is omitted, as the CDR3 cannot be located on it reliably, and the CDR3 follows TCRdb's listing. The chain joins TRBV12-3 or TRBV12-4 to TRBJ2-5; the table's D call, TRBD1, has no DNA check behind it. The CDR3 is 10 amino acids in total, end residues counted. CDR3 residues: CASSLSGRYY.

This clonotype was seen a handful of times. The rearrangement uses TRBV7-8 and TRBJ2-7; D gene unclear. Germline loops: CDR1 SGHVS, CDR2 FQNEAQ. V shed 4 bases and J shed 3 bases, with 16 bases lying between them. This CDR3 has 15 amino acids. In DNA, the CDR3 is TGTGCCAGCAGCTCTACAGCTACTAATCACTACGAGCAGTACTTC. It encodes CASSSTATNHYEQYF.

About this clonotype: Being one base from a much bigger clone, this may be a read error. V and J are TRBV10-3 and TRBJ2-3, with TRBD2 identical over 10 bases. CDR3 length: 15 residues. CDR1 ENHRY and CDR2 SYGVKD come from the germline V gene. With V trimmed by 5 bases and J by 0 bases, 2 bases remained unmatched. Here the CDR3 reads CAISQLAGSTDTQYF. Here the CDR3 DNA reads TGTGCCATCAGTCAACTAGCGGGGAGCACAGATACGCAGTATTTT.

The rearrangement links TRBV19 to TRBJ1-5; 7 bases map to TRBD1. The CDR3 spans 15 residues. Germline V gene sequence: CDR1 LNHDA, CDR2 SQIVND (reference sequence). V dropped 5 bases and J dropped 2; count of bases not matched to a gene: 6. CDR3 DNA: TGTGCCAGTAGTGGGCGAGGGACAGGCAATCAGCCCCAGCATTTT. Translated: CASSGRGTGNQPQHF.

A few counts support this clonotype. The conserved final phenylalanine or tryptophan is absent from the CDR3, which likely points to a read error. Because the CDR3's place on the DNA is in doubt, the DNA is left out and the CDR3 is given as listed by TCRdb. The chain links TRBV12-3 or TRBV12-4 to TRBJ1-1. The CDR3 adds up to 10 amino acids, both ends counted. The CDR3 protein is CASSPTQSFS.

Remarks on this clonotype: Just one base apart from a much larger clone, this may be a read error. The chain is built from TRBV19 and TRBJ2-1, with D possibly TRBD2 on 6 matching bases. Germline values: CDR1 LNHDA, CDR2 SQIVND (reference sequence). With 5 bases removed from V and 8 bases from J, the gap between germline ends came to 13 bases. The CDR3 has 13 amino acids. CDR3 amino acids: CASSVPGGDEQFF. The DNA for the CDR3 is TGTGCCAGTAGTGTCCCAGGCGGGGATGAGCAGTTCTTC.

This clonotype appeared many times. The chain uses TRBV6-1 and TRBJ2-3; D not resolved. Trimming shortened V by 8 bases and J by 2 bases, and 11 bases separated the two germline ends. The germline gives CDR1 MNHNS, CDR2 SASEGT. The CDR3 length is 13 residues. CDR3 sequence (DNA): TGTGCCAGCGAGTCAAGAATCACAGATACGCAGTATTTT. Amino acid sequence: CASESRITDTQYF.

Relative to its sample, this clonotype is medium-sized (0.01 to 0.1%). The chain recombines TRBV2 with TRBJ2-5; maybe TRBD2 (7 bases). Germline values: CDR1 SNHLY, CDR2 FYNNEI. CDR3 length: 12 residues. Deletions cut 10 bases from V and 2 bases from J, with 11 bases between. CDR3 bases: TGTGCCACCAGGGGACTACAAGAGACCCAGTACTTC. Its protein is CATRGLQETQYF.

The J gene is TRBJ2-1, the V gene TRBV7-9, with TRBD2 identical over 8 bases. CDR1 is SEHNR and CDR2 is FQNEAQ in the germline V gene (reference sequence). This CDR3 contains 14 residues. With 4 bases clipped from V and 6 bases from J, the junction kept 5 bases outside the gene matches. DNA of the CDR3: TGTGCCAGCAGCTCCCCGGGAGGGTCCAATGAGCAGTTCTTC. It yields the protein CASSSPGGSNEQFF.

The chain uses TRBV7-3 and TRBJ2-7, with 9 bases fitting TRBD2. The V gene's germline CDR1 is SGHTA and CDR2 FQGTGA. This CDR3 comprises 13 residues. V dropped 4 bases and J dropped 6; count of bases not matched to a gene: 4. The CDR3 DNA follows: TGTGCCAGCAGCTGGGGACTAGCAAGCGAGCAGTACTTC. Its translation: CASSWGLASEQYF.

The chain carries TRBV25-1 and TRBJ2-7; 8 bases fit TRBD1. The CDR3 covers 16 residues. V lost 4 bases and J lost 5; bases outside the gene matches: 13. In germline, CDR1 is MGHDK, CDR2 SYGVNS. The CDR3 sequence is CASSARDPEQGDEQYF. The CDR3 region has the DNA TGTGCCAGCAGTGCTAGAGATCCGGAACAGGGGGACGAGCAGTACTTC.

Written as DNA, the CDR3 is TGTGCCAGCAGACTGACAGGGGGGAATCAGCCCCAGCATTTT. This translates into CASRLTGGNQPQHF. J is TRBJ1-5 and V is TRBV7-9; the match to TRBD1 covers 9 bases. V was clipped by 6 bases and J by 4 bases; unmatched bases: 4. CDR1 is SEHNR and CDR2 is FQNEAQ in the germline V gene (reference sequence). The length of the CDR3 is 14 residues.

Only one count was recorded for this clonotype. Germline and junction disagree at one end, which may indicate a read error. The V call is TRBV5-5, the J call TRBJ1-1; 8 nucleotides match TRBD1. The CDR3 runs 15 residues. Looked up from germline, CDR1 is SGHKS and CDR2 is YYEKEE (reference sequence). CDR3 bases: TGTGCCAGCAGCGCGGCAGGGGGCGGAGGCACGGAAGCTTCCTTT. Translated: CASSAAGGGGTEASF.

This clonotype was observed many times. This sequence joins TRBV20-1 and TRBJ1-1; no clear D. Germline V gene data show CDR1 as DFQATT and CDR2 as SNEGSKA (reference sequence). This CDR3 comprises 13 residues. Trimming left V 4 bases short and J 0 bases short, with 9 bases between. As DNA, the CDR3 is TGCAGTGCTATTAGGAGCTTGAACACTGAAGCTTTCTTT. Amino acid sequence: CSAIRSLNTEAFF.

Regarding this clonotype: At one end, the junction sequence differs from germline, possibly due to a read error. The chain carries TRBV12-3 or TRBV12-4 and TRBJ2-6; 8 bases match TRBD2. The CDR3 is made up of 15 amino acids. Here the CDR3 reads CASSIGRGGADVLTF. CDR3 bases: TGTGCCAGCAGTATCGGGAGGGGAGGGGCCGACGTCCTGACTTTC.

This clonotype was seen many times. The rearrangement joins TRBV19 to TRBJ2-7; possible D gene TRBD2, 5 bases. The germline V and J ends were trimmed by 3 bases and 2 bases, with 26 bases remaining between them. Germline-derived CDR1 and CDR2 are LNHDA and SQIVND (reference sequence). The CDR3 is 19 amino acids. The CDR3 here is CASSISSRAGGSFAYEQYF. The CDR3 DNA reads as TGTGCCAGTAGTATTAGCTCTCGGGCAGGAGGAAGCTTCGCCTACGAGCAGTACTTC.

This clonotype has at least ten counts. For the CDR3, the DNA is TGTGCCACCAGTGATTCCGGGCCCCAAGAGACCCAGTACTTC. This gives the protein CATSDSGPQETQYF. V and J are TRBV24-1 and TRBJ2-5; D not resolved. CDR1 and CDR2 from the germline V gene are KGHDR and SFDVKD. The length of the CDR3 is 14 residues. Between the trimmed V and J ends, which lost 2 bases and 1 base, there was a span of 7 bases.

This clonotype appeared many times. The J gene is TRBJ2-3, the V gene TRBV6-5; no clear D. CDR1 is MNHEY, CDR2 SVGAGI, per germline. This CDR3 is built from 14 residues. V was trimmed by 2 bases and J by 0 bases, leaving 6 bases between them. The CDR3 nucleotides are TGTGCCAGCAGTTACGGGGTGAGCACAGATACGCAGTATTTT. Amino acids: CASSYGVSTDTQYF.